The TCR beta chain under discussion was sequenced for a study of T cell repertoires in cytomegalovirus infection. The V end lost 7 bases, the J end lost 7 bases, and 15 bases lay between the germline ends. From germline, CDR1 is SGHKS and CDR2 YYEKEE (reference sequence). This CDR3 region has 13 residues. Broader study findings: The cumulative frequency of public TCR beta families distinguished individuals who carried CMV together with the relevant HLA.

TCRdb independently ran MiXCR on the reads; one entry per CDR3 protein. This sample has about 160,000 distinct CDR3 sequences, with roughly 22% found just once. About this clonotype itself: Antigen specificity is unknown.

This receptor was taken from a human donor in good health (CMV status not recorded). Some clones in this sample may be carry-over from other donors' samples. The chain links TRBV5-5 to TRBJ1-5; D is unclear. The material was CD8+ T cells from cultured PBMCs, obtained from culture after CMV antigen stimulation. The CDR3 nucleotides read TGTGCCAGCGCGCACTCCGAGTGGCAGCCCCAGCATTTT. The encoded protein is CASAHSEWQPQHF. Complete variable domain (other parts from reference TRBV5-5 and TRBJ1-5): DAGVTQSPTHLIKTRGQQVTLRCSPISGHKSVSWYQQVLGQGPQFIFQYYEKEERGRGNFPDRFSARQFPNYSSELNVNALLLGDSALYLCASAHSEWQPQHFGDGTRLSIL.